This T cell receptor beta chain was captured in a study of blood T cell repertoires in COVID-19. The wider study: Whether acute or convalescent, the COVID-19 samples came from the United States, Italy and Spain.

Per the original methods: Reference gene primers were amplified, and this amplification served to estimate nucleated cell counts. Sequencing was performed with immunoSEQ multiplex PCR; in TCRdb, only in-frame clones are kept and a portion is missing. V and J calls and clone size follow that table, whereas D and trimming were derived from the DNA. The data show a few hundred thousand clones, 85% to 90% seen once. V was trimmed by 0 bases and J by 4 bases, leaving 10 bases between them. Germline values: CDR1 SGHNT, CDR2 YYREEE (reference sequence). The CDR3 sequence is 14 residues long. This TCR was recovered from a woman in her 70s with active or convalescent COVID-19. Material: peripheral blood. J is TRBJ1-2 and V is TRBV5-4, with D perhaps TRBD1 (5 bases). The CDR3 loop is CASSLGRGPYGYTF. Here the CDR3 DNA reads TGTGCCAGCAGCTTGGGGAGGGGCCCCTATGGCTACACCTTC. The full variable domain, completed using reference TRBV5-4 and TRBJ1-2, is ETGVTQSPTHLIKTRGQQVTLRCSSQSGHNTVSWYQQALGQGPQFIFQYYREEENGRGNFPPRFSGLQFPNYSSELNVNALELDDSALYLCASSLGRGPYGYTFGSGTRLTVV.